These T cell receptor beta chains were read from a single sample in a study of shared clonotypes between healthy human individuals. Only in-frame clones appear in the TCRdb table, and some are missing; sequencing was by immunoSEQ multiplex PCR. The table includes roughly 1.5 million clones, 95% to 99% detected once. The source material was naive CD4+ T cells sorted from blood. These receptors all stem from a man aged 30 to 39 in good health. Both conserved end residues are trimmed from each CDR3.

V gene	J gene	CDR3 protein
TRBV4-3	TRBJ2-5	ASSQENRGSETQY
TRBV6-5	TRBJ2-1	ASSDTIEHEQF
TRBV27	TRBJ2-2	ASRGRGLADTGELF
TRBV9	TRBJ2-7	ASSAGLNYEQY
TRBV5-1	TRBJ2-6	ASADRGAGANVLT
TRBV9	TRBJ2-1	ASSVTGISNEQF
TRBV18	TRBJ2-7	ASSPGLQGLYEQY
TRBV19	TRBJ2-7	AILSGYEQY
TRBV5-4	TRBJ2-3	ASSSTVGSTDTQY
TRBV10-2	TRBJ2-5	ASGHSGRAGETQY
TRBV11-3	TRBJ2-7	ASSLDAGFTYEQY